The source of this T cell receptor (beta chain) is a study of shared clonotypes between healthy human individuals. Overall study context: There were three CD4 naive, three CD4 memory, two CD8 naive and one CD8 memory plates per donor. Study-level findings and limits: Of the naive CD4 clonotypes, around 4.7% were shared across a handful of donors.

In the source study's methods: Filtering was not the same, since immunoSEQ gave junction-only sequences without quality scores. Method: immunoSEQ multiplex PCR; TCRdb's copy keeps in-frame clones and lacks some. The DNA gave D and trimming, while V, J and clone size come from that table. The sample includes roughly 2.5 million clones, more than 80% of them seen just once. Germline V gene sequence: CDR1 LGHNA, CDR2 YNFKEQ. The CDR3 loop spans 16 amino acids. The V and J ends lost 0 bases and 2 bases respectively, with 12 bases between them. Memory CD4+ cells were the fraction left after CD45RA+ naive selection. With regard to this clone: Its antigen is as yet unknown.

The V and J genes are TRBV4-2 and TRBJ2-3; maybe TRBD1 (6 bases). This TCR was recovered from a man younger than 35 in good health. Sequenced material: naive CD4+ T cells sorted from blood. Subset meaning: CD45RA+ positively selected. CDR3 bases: TGTGCCAGCAGCCAAGAGGCCACAGGGCTCACAGATACGCAGTATTTT. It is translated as CASSQEATGLTDTQYF.